This T cell receptor (beta chain) was sequenced during a study of blood T cell repertoires in COVID-19. There are 15 residues in the CDR3. V shed 3 bases, J shed 0 bases, and the junction held 4 bases outside the gene matches. The germline V gene has CDR1 SGHAT and CDR2 FQDESV (reference sequence). Profiling relied on immunoSEQ multiplex PCR, and the TCRdb table lists in-frame clones only, not all of them. This table holds roughly 250,000 clones, 65% to 85% found once. The material sequenced was peripheral blood. The V and J genes are TRBV11-1 and TRBJ1-1, with 7 bases lining up with TRBD1. This receptor was taken from a middle-aged woman with active or convalescent COVID-19. CDR3 DNA sequence: TGTGCCAGCAGCTTCTCAGGGGGTATGAACACTGAAGCTTTCTTT. It translates to CASSFSGGMNTEAFF.